A selection of T cell receptor beta chains follows, all from one sample in a study of tissue T cells after allogeneic stem cell transplantation. Clones were read by immunoSEQ multiplex PCR, and TCRdb kept only the in-frame ones, dropping some. The data contain some 43,000 clones, approximately 92% of them singletons. This specimen was blood, taken before transplantation. These receptors originate from a woman aged 40-75 years who later had graft-versus-host disease after an allogeneic stem cell transplant. Both conserved end residues are part of each CDR3. The D gene is left open where the match is weak. Only part of the rows carry a size: once, few, many, or a class if the clone is expanded.

TRBV6-2/TRBV6-3	.	.	TRBJ2-2	TGTGCCAGCAGTTACAGGGGGAACACCGGGGAGCTGTTTTTT	CASSYRGNTGELFF
TRBV7-9	.	.	TRBJ1-1	TGTGCCAGCAGCCGCGTTAGGGCGGGGCAGGACACTGAAGCTTTCTTT	CASSRVRAGQDTEAFF
TRBV7-9	.	.	TRBJ1-4	TGTGCCAGCAGCCGCGCGACAGCGGGGGAAAAACTGTTTTTT	CASSRATAGEKLFF
TRBV30	.	.	TRBJ2-1	TGTTCTAAGTCCAGGGACAATGAGCAGTTCTTC	CSKSRDNEQFF
TRBV7-8	.	.	TRBJ2-2	TGTGCCAGCAGCTCTGAGGTGAACACCGGGGAGCTGTTTTTT	CASSSEVNTGELFF
TRBV3-1/TRBV3-2	.	TRBD2	TRBJ2-2	TGTGCCAGCAGCCAAGAACGGCTAGCGGCCTACACCGGGGAGCTGTTTTTT	CASSQERLAAYTGELFF
TRBV28	once	.	TRBJ1-5	TGTGCCAGCAGTTCATTGAATCAGCCCCAGCATTTT	CASSSLNQPQHF
TRBV7-2	.	.	TRBJ1-1	TGTGCCAGCAGCTTAGACGACACCGTGAACACTGAAGCTTTCTTT	CASSLDDTVNTEAFF
TRBV7-9	.	.	TRBJ1-4	TGTGCCAGCAGCTTAGACGATACAACTAATGAAAAACTGTTTTTT	CASSLDDTTNEKLFF
TRBV6-6	.	TRBD1	TRBJ1-1	TGTGCCGCGGACAGGGGATCCACTGAAGCTTTCTTT	CAADRGSTEAFF
TRBV7-9	.	.	TRBJ2-3	TGTGCCAGCAGCTTTAGTGGCAGAGGGGCAGATACGCAGTATTTT	CASSFSGRGADTQYF
TRBV10-3	.	.	TRBJ2-7	TGTGCCATCAGTGCCAGCCCGGGCTCCTACGAGCAGTACTTC	CAISASPGSYEQYF
TRBV18	.	.	TRBJ2-5	TGTGCCAGCTCACCGCGGAAAGGCTGGGAGACCCAGTACTTC	CASSPRKGWETQYF
TRBV19	once	.	TRBJ2-7	TGTGCCAGTAGGAGAGGGGTAGGGCCCTACGAGCAGTACTTC	CASRRGVGPYEQYF
TRBV24-1	.	TRBD1	TRBJ1-5	TGTGCCACCAGTGATTTTAAGACAGGGCGATTCCGGCCCCAGCATTTT	CATSDFKTGRFRPQHF
TRBV18	.	.	TRBJ1-6	TGTGCCAGCTCGCGGGACGGTAGTAATTCACCCCTCCACTTT	CASSRDGSNSPLHF
TRBV6-2/TRBV6-3	.	.	TRBJ2-3	TGTGCCAGCAGTTTAACCGATACGCAGTATTTT	CASSLTDTQYF
TRBV5-8	.	.	TRBJ2-7	TGTGCCAGCAGCTTAGGCAGCTCCTACGAGCAGTACTTC	CASSLGSSYEQYF
TRBV29-1	.	.	TRBJ1-1	TGCAGCGTTGAACCCAGATTGAACACTGAAGCTTTCTTT	CSVEPRLNTEAFF
TRBV10-1	once	.	TRBJ2-1	TGCGCCAGCAGTGGAGCGAAGGCTGGCCCCCCCTACAATGAGCAGTTCTTC	CASSGAKAGPPYNEQFF
TRBV5-1	.	TRBD1	TRBJ2-3	TGCGCCAGCAGCTTGCGGACAGGGAGCACAGATACGCAGTATTTT	CASSLRTGSTDTQYF
TRBV7-9	.	.	TRBJ2-1	TGTGCCACCCCAGGGATTGAGCAGTTCTTC	CATPGIEQFF
TRBV24-1	.	.	TRBJ2-5	TGTGCCACCAGTGATTCCGGGACGGGAAAGCAAGAGACCCAGTACTTC	CATSDSGTGKQETQYF
TRBV20-1	.	.	TRBJ2-7	TGCAGTGCCAGGTCCTTCACCGAGCAGTACTTC	CSARSFTEQYF
TRBV7-9	few	TRBD2	TRBJ2-5	TGTGCCAGCCTTGGCGGGAGGGCGGGGACCCAGTACTTC	CASLGGRAGTQYF
TRBV28	.	.	TRBJ2-6	TGTGCCAGCAGTTCAAGGGCCCACGGGCGCTCTGGGGCCAACGTCCTGACTTTC	CASSSRAHGRSGANVLTF
TRBV6-1	few	TRBD2	TRBJ2-1	TGTGCCAGCAGTGATTTGCCTGGGGCTAGCGGAAACAATGAGCAGTTCTTC	CASSDLPGASGNNEQFF
TRBV3-1/TRBV3-2	.	TRBD2	TRBJ2-1	TGTGCCAGCAGCCAAGTGAGCGGGAGAGGTTTCAATGAGCAGTTCTTC	CASSQVSGRGFNEQFF
TRBV18	.	.	TRBJ1-1	TGTGCCAGCTCATCTCAGGAGAACACTGAAGCTTTCTTT	CASSSQENTEAFF
TRBV27	.	.	TRBJ2-7	TGTGCCAGCAGCGTAACGGGAAACGAGCAGTACTTC	CASSVTGNEQYF
TRBV5-1	.	TRBD2	TRBJ2-3	TGCGCCAGCAGCCCAGGACTAGCGGGACTTAGCACAGATACGCAGTATTTT	CASSPGLAGLSTDTQYF
TRBV3-1/TRBV3-2	.	TRBD2	TRBJ2-7	TGTGCCAGCAGCCTAGGGACTAGCGGGATCTACGAGCAGTACTTC	CASSLGTSGIYEQYF
TRBV6-5	few	.	TRBJ1-1	TGTGCCAGCACCTCAAGGACTGAAGCTTTCTTT	CASTSRTEAFF
TRBV5-1	.	TRBD1	TRBJ2-3	TGCGCCAGCAGCCCATATCCGACAGGGGCGAAAGCAGATACGCAGTATTTT	CASSPYPTGAKADTQYF
TRBV3-1/TRBV3-2	.	.	TRBJ1-5	TGTGCCAGCAGCCGGGGTGATAATCAGCCCCAGCATTTT	CASSRGDNQPQHF
TRBV12-5	.	TRBD2	TRBJ2-1	TGTGCTAGTGGTTTCGGGACTAGCGGGAGGACCTACAATGAGCAGTTCTTC	CASGFGTSGRTYNEQFF
TRBV14	few	TRBD2	TRBJ2-5	TGTGCCAGCAGCCAAGATCTCGCGGGACTAGTGGAAAAAGAGACCCAGTACTTC	CASSQDLAGLVEKETQYF
TRBV5-1	.	.	TRBJ2-7	TGCGCCAGCAGCTTGGCTAGTTTAGCCTACGAGCAGTACTTC	CASSLASLAYEQYF
TRBV19	.	TRBD2	TRBJ2-1	TGTGCCAGTAACGACGGGAGGGCGCCGAATGAGCAGTTCTTC	CASNDGRAPNEQFF
TRBV6-2/TRBV6-3	.	.	TRBJ1-1	TGTGCCAGCAGTCGTCCCGGGACTGTTTTGAACACTGAAGCTTTCTTT	CASSRPGTVLNTEAFF
TRBV7-3	once	.	TRBJ2-3	TGTGCCAGCAGCTCAGGGGGGGATACGCAGTATTTT	CASSSGGDTQYF
TRBV21-1	.	.	TRBJ2-5	TGTGCCAGCAGCACAAGGGGGACCCAGTACTTC	CASSTRGTQYF
TRBV2	.	.	TRBJ2-4	TGTGCCAGCAGTGACTTAGTAGCCAAAAACATTCAGTACTTC	CASSDLVAKNIQYF
TRBV7-9	.	TRBD1	TRBJ2-5	TGTGCCAGCAGCTTAGGCGGGACAGGGGAGACCCAGTACTTC	CASSLGGTGETQYF